This TCR beta chain was recovered during a study of shared clonotypes between healthy human individuals. Study-wide context: Three plates were used per donor for CD4 naive, three for CD4 memory, two for CD8 naive and one for CD8 memory.

Sequencing used immunoSEQ multiplex PCR; TCRdb keeps in-frame clones, though not all of them. The sample lists around 2.5 million clones, 93% occurring once. Sequencing input: naive CD4+ T cells from PBMCs. The sample's subset: CD45RA+ positively selected. The receptor was isolated from a man aged 18 to 30 in good health. Some clones in this sample may be carry-over from other donors' samples.

The CDR3 here is CASSPQAVRTDTQYF. The CDR3 coding sequence is TGTGCCAGCTCACCGCAGGCTGTACGCACAGATACGCAGTATTTT. The V call is TRBV18, the J call TRBJ2-3; D remains unclear. V lost 3 bases to trimming and J lost 1 base, with 11 bases between them. Germline loops: CDR1 KGHSH, CDR2 LQKENI. This CDR3 spans 15 amino acids. Drawing the rest from reference TRBV18 and TRBJ2-3, the complete variable domain is NAGVMQNPRHLVRRRGQEARLRCSPMKGHSHVYWYRQLPEEGLKFMVYLQKENIIDESGMPKERFSAEFPKEGPSILRIQQVVRGDSAAYFCASSPQAVRTDTQYFGPGTRLTVL.